This T cell receptor beta chain was captured in a study of brain T cells in children with intractable seizures. Pre-surgery treatment included at least one anti-epileptic drug. V was pared by 5 bases and J by 5 bases, with 13 bases of the junction left unmatched. Germline values: CDR1 MGHRA, CDR2 YSYEKL. The CDR3 is 16 residues long. Using immunoSEQ multiplex PCR, the repertoire was profiled, and TCRdb retains in-frame clones only, with some absent. The table lists some 80,000 clones, under 95% of them singletons, with about 23% in the top ten. The sequences come from peripheral blood, collected at surgery. This chain connects TRBV4-1 to TRBJ2-5, with 8 nucleotides matching TRBD2. The source is a girl between 2 and 10 years old with Rasmussen encephalitis and intractable seizures. Written as DNA, the CDR3 is TGCGCCAGCAGCGCGGGGGGTCAGGGCCCTTCGGAGACCCAGTACTTC. The encoded protein is CASSAGGQGPSETQYF.